The 6 T cell receptor beta chains presented below share a single source sample, sequenced in a study of early T cells in non-severe SARS-CoV-2 infection (dated by TCRdb to 2020 to 2022). The method behind the library was 5' RACE. The listed sequencing device is NextSeq 500. TCRdb took the public reads, trimmed them with fastp at Q25, ran MiXCR for clone calling and kept in-frame beta chains. Identical CDR3 protein sequences are pooled into one entry, listed with their most common genes and DNA. The sample records 70,000 to 85,000 distinct CDR3 sequences, roughly 12% of which are singletons. The ten largest clones add up to 15% to 19% of the sample. Sequencing used whole blood, obtained at baseline. The receptors come from an adult who was a healthcare worker with PCR-confirmed SARS-CoV-2 infection or an uninfected control (not recorded which). The donor label of this sample is uncertain.

The V gene is TRBV20-1, the J gene TRBJ2-3; D gene unclear. V lost 1 base and J 5 bases, leaving 13 bases between the germline ends. The CDR3 consists of 14 residues. Looked up from germline, CDR1 is DFQATT and CDR2 is SNEGSKA (reference sequence). The CDR3 sequence: CSARAFPIEDTQYF. CDR3 nucleotide sequence: TGCAGTGCTAGAGCCTTCCCTATCGAAGATACGCAGTATTTT.

This clonotype was observed a handful of times. The gene calls are TRBV5-1 and TRBJ1-1, with D possibly TRBD1 on 5 matching bases. Germline lookup yields CDR1 SGHRS and CDR2 YFSETQ. This CDR3 comprises 15 residues. With 0 bases removed from V and 3 bases from J, the gap between germline ends came to 12 bases. DNA for the CDR3: TGCGCCAGCAGCTTGGCTGGGGCGGGGGACACTGAAGCTTTCTTT. It yields the protein CASSLAGAGDTEAFF.

This clonotype was observed a handful of times. The rearrangement joins TRBV7-9 to TRBJ2-1; unclear D gene. Trimming removed 1 base from V and 14 bases from J, with 12 bases in between. Germline CDR1 is SEHNR and CDR2 is FQNEAQ (reference sequence). The CDR3 totals 12 residues. CDR3 residues: CASSLDPQREFF. The CDR3 nucleotides are TGTGCCAGCAGCTTAGACCCACAAAGGGAGTTCTTC. Based on the CDR3 plus reference TRBV7-9 and TRBJ2-1, the full variable domain is DTGVSQNPRHKITKRGQNVTFRCDPISEHNRLYWYRQTLGQGPEFLTYFQNEAQLEKSRLLSDRFSAERPKGSFSTLEIQRTEQGDSAMYLCASSLDPQREFFGPGTRLTVL.

This clonotype was seen a few times. The chain's CDR3 is CSARDRPGGETQYF. CDR3 DNA: TGCAGTGCTAGAGATCGGCCAGGGGGGGAGACCCAGTACTTC. This chain links TRBV20-1 with TRBJ2-5, with D maybe TRBD1 (7 bases). Between the trimmed V and J ends, which lost 0 bases and 5 bases, there was a span of 13 bases. Per germline, CDR1 DFQATT and CDR2 SNEGSKA (reference sequence). CDR3 length: 14 residues.

The chain joins TRBV19 to TRBJ2-1; TRBD1 aligns across 7 bases. This CDR3 has 13 amino acids. V trimming: 7 bases; J trimming: 9 bases; junction bases outside the gene matches: 9. Germline CDR1 LNHDA, CDR2 SQIVND (reference sequence). The CDR3, as DNA: TGTGCCAGTAAGGGGGACAGCGTGCCTGAGCAGTTCTTC. Translation: CASKGDSVPEQFF.

The gene calls are TRBV4-1 and TRBJ2-2; perhaps TRBD2 as D (6 bases). The CDR3 runs 18 residues. The V end lost 3 bases, the J end lost 0 bases, and 17 bases lay between the germline ends. Looked up from germline, CDR1 is MGHRA and CDR2 is YSYEKL. CDR3: CASSQARGGSTNTGELFF. CDR3 nucleotide sequence: TGCGCCAGCAGCCAGGCCCGGGGAGGCTCGACGAACACCGGGGAGCTGTTTTTT.